The 6 T cell receptor beta chains in this list originate from one sample, sequenced in a study of cytomegalovirus exposure and HLA in healthy donors. The primer mix had 60 Vbeta and 13 Jbeta primers. Generated by immunoSEQ multiplex PCR, the TCRdb table keeps only in-frame clones and is missing some. Of 110,000 to 150,000 clones detected, about four fifths appear once; the ten largest clones hold less than 3%. The sequencing sample was made of PBMCs. Every receptor here comes from a male donor in good health and CMV-seronegative.

V is TRBV7-3 and J is TRBJ2-7; TRBD1 might be the D (6 bases). CDR1 is SGHTA, CDR2 FQGTGA, per germline. This CDR3 has 14 amino acids. Trimming stripped 4 bases from V and 5 bases from J, with 15 bases between. CDR3 loop: CASSSTQGWNEQYF. The DNA for the CDR3 is TGTGCCAGCAGCTCAACTCAGGGGTGGAACGAGCAGTACTTC.

The count of this clone is one. V usage is TRBV6-6 and J usage is TRBJ1-6; TRBD1 agrees at 8 bases. Germline V lookup: CDR1 MNHNY, CDR2 SVGAGI (reference sequence). The CDR3 covers 14 residues. Unmatched junction bases numbered 9, after V lost 7 bases and J lost 10 bases. CDR3 in DNA: TGTGCCAGCACTTCATCAGGGGGCCAGTCACCCCTCCACTTT. This gives the protein CASTSSGGQSPLHF.

V gene TRBV4-2 combines with J gene TRBJ2-7; D possibly corresponds to TRBD2 (6 bases). V gave up 4 bases and J gave up 4 bases, with 14 bases separating them. This CDR3 spans 14 amino acids. CDR1 is LGHNA and CDR2 is YNFKEQ in the germline V gene. The CDR3 DNA reads TGTGCCAGCAGCCTCAATCTGGGAGGATACGAGCAGTACTTC. This translates into CASSLNLGGYEQYF.

The chain has TRBV5-1 and TRBJ2-1; 9 bases line up with TRBD1. Germline assignment: CDR1 SGHRS and CDR2 YFSETQ. The junction had 4 bases not matched to a gene; V was cut back by 5 bases and J by 4 bases. The CDR3 is 14 residues long. CDR3 residues: CASRPGTGYNEQFF. CDR3 coding DNA: TGCGCCAGCAGACCCGGGACAGGGTACAATGAGCAGTTCTTC.

This sequence joins TRBV5-1 and TRBJ1-5, with TRBD1 matching over 7 bases. CDR1 and CDR2 (germline): SGHRS, YFSETQ. V was pared by 0 bases and J by 11 bases, with 5 bases of the junction left unmatched. This CDR3 comprises 13 residues. CDR3 region: CASSLGQGESQHF. CDR3 DNA sequence: TGCGCCAGCAGCTTGGGGCAGGGGGAGTCCCAGCATTTT.

This clone appeared once. The chain couples TRBV25-1 to TRBJ1-3; 7 nucleotides align to TRBD1. Unmatched junction bases numbered 4, after V lost 3 bases and J lost 8 bases. CDR1 is MGHDK, CDR2 SYGVNS, per germline. The CDR3 loop spans 13 amino acids. CDR3 region: CASSDTGVYTIYF. For the CDR3, the DNA is TGTGCCAGCAGTGATACAGGGGTTTACACCATATATTTT.